Presented here are 24 T cell receptor beta chains from one specimen sequenced in a study of PD-1 blockade in mismatch repair-deficient tumors (dated 2017 in TCRdb). Library preparation used the immunoSEQ multiplex PCR assay. Entries here come from immuneACCESS through TCRdb and include only in-frame sequences with V and J called. Some clones fail to appear in such tables; in the studies checked, an unresolved V gene covers under half of the shortfall, and the cause of the remainder is unknown. Within this sample are 120,000 or so clones, with around 87% of them counted one time only. Roughly 13% of the sample goes to the ten largest clones. This specimen was peripheral blood, taken 44 weeks after starting pembrolizumab. The receptors originated from an adult with mismatch repair-deficient cancer.

The chain has TRBV6-4 and TRBJ1-5, with D tentatively TRBD1 (5 bases). The CDR3 loop spans 12 amino acids. Germline-derived CDR1 and CDR2 are MRHNA and SNTAGT. The ends were cut back, 9 bases at V and 1 base at J, with 7 bases in the middle. CDR3 sequence reads: CARDSSNQPQHF. The CDR3 DNA reads TGTGCCAGAGACAGCAGCAATCAGCCCCAGCATTTT.

This chain uses TRBV11-3 with TRBJ2-2, with TRBD2 identical over 13 bases. With 5 bases clipped from V and 5 bases from J, the junction kept 5 bases outside the gene matches. Germline V gene sequence: CDR1 SGHNT, CDR2 YENEEA. The CDR3 consists of 16 residues. The CDR3 nucleotides read TGTGCCAGCAGCCCCCGACTAGCGGGAGGAACCGGGGAGCTGTTTTTT. Its protein is CASSPRLAGGTGELFF.

There are a few counts of this clone. The gene calls are TRBV11-2 and TRBJ2-7; 8 positions agree with TRBD2. V dropped 5 bases and J dropped 2; count of bases not matched to a gene: 5. The CDR3 is 14 amino acids. Germline V lookup: CDR1 SGHAT, CDR2 FQNNGV. CDR3 region: CASSTGLGTYEQYF. DNA of the CDR3: TGTGCCAGCAGCACGGGACTAGGAACCTACGAGCAGTACTTC. Filled out from reference TRBV11-2 and TRBJ2-7, the complete variable domain reads EAGVAQSPRYKIIEKRQSVAFWCNPISGHATLYWYQQILGQGPKLLIQFQNNGVVDDSQLPKDRFSAERLKGVDSTLKIQPAKLEDSAVYLCASSTGLGTYEQYFGPGTRLTVT.

This chain joins TRBV6-1 and TRBJ2-6, with D unresolved. CDR1 is MNHNS, CDR2 SASEGT, per germline. The CDR3 is 13 amino acids. The germline V and J ends were trimmed by 5 bases and 2 bases, with 4 bases remaining between them. DNA for the CDR3: TGTGCCAGCAGTAGGACTGGGGCCAACGTCCTGACTTTC. It translates to CASSRTGANVLTF.

This sequence joins TRBV19 and TRBJ2-7, with D perhaps matching TRBD2 (7 bases). This CDR3 is built from 17 residues. V lost 2 bases and J lost 5, with 22 bases in between. Germline lookup yields CDR1 LNHDA and CDR2 SQIVND (reference sequence). The CDR3 loop reads CASSIYSSGGRTHEQYF. The CDR3 coding sequence is TGTGCCAGTAGTATATATTCCTCCGGGGGGCGCACCCACGAGCAGTACTTC.

V and J are TRBV7-9 and TRBJ2-1; 10 bases are a match to TRBD2. J gave up 6 bases and V 4 bases, and 9 bases lay outside the gene matches. Germline-derived CDR1 and CDR2 are SEHNR and FQNEAQ (reference sequence). The CDR3 runs to 16 residues. The CDR3 region has the DNA TGTGCCAGCAGCTGGCTGGTAGCGGGAGGAGGCAATGAGCAGTTCTTC. It specifies CASSWLVAGGGNEQFF.

The CDR3 nucleotides are TGTGCCATCAGTGAAGGGGAAGGCAACTACGAGCAGTACTTC. Encoded protein: CAISEGEGNYEQYF. This chain uses TRBV10-3 with TRBJ2-7, with D perhaps matching TRBD1 (5 bases). The CDR3 spans 14 residues. CDR1 is ENHRY, CDR2 SYGVKD, per germline. V lost 3 bases, J lost 3 bases, and 12 bases lay in between.

The rearrangement links TRBV5-6 to TRBJ1-2; 8 nucleotides agree with TRBD1. With 3 bases clipped from V and 4 bases from J, the junction kept 5 bases outside the gene matches. Germline V CDR1 and CDR2: SGHDT, YYEEEE. The CDR3 is made up of 14 amino acids. The CDR3 loop reads CASSSQGVGYGYTF. The DNA for the CDR3 is TGTGCCAGCAGCTCACAGGGGGTCGGCTATGGCTACACCTTC.

The CDR3: CASSQDTSGGETQYF. CDR3 nucleotides: TGTGCCAGCAGCCAGGATACTAGCGGGGGAGAGACCCAGTACTTC. The rearrangement links TRBV14 to TRBJ2-5; 11 positions agree with TRBD2. CDR1 is SGHDN, CDR2 FVKESK, per germline. This CDR3 contains 15 residues. The J segment lost 4 bases and the V segment lost 3 bases, leaving 4 bases of the junction unmatched.

In this sample, this clone turned up once. The gene calls are TRBV9 and TRBJ2-1, with D possibly matching TRBD2 (6 bases). The CDR3 totals 13 residues. Germline CDR1 is SGDLS and CDR2 is YYNGEE. Trimming cost V 5 bases and J 4 bases, with 10 bases left between them. CDR3 bases: TGTGCCAGCAGTTGGGCGGGGTACAATGAGCAGTTCTTC. Its protein product is CASSWAGYNEQFF.

This chain connects TRBV10-2 to TRBJ2-2, with D unresolved. The CDR3 is made up of 14 amino acids. Per the germline V gene, CDR1 is WSHSY and CDR2 is SAAADI. The germline V and J ends were trimmed by 6 bases and 2 bases, with 10 bases remaining between them. The CDR3 spells CASRGRINTGELFF. The CDR3 DNA reads as TGCGCCAGCAGAGGAAGGATAAACACCGGGGAGCTGTTTTTT.

This chain links TRBV4-3 with TRBJ2-7, with 9 positions matching TRBD2. J lost 6 bases, V lost 4 bases, and 13 bases had no gene match. Germline V gene lookup returns CDR1 LGHNA and CDR2 YSLEER. The CDR3 is made up of 16 amino acids. In nucleotides, the CDR3 is TGCGCCAGCAGCCCCACTCTTTATAGCGGGAGTAGCGAGCAGTACTTC. Its translation: CASSPTLYSGSSEQYF.

The V gene is TRBV4-1, the J gene TRBJ1-5, with D hard to call. Germline V CDR1 and CDR2: MGHRA, YSYEKL. CDR3 length equals 15 residues. V lost 3 bases and J lost 6, with 15 bases in between. The CDR3 region is CASSQEVRVVQPQHF. The CDR3 nucleotides are TGCGCCAGCAGCCAGGAGGTCCGGGTTGTTCAGCCCCAGCATTTT.

The V and J genes are TRBV19 and TRBJ2-2; 11 nucleotides align to TRBD2. The germline V gene has CDR1 LNHDA and CDR2 SQIVND (reference sequence). The V gene end was trimmed by 3 bases and the J gene end by 7 bases; junction bases not matched to a gene: 10. This CDR3 is 17 amino acids long. The CDR3: CASSMIELAGANGELFF. In nucleotides, the CDR3 is TGTGCCAGTAGTATGATAGAACTAGCGGGAGCGAACGGGGAGCTGTTTTTT.

This clone was observed once. V gene TRBV30 combines with J gene TRBJ2-1; D perhaps matches TRBD2 (5 bases). This CDR3 is 12 amino acids long. Germline CDR1 GTSNPN, CDR2 SVGIG (reference sequence). V dropped 3 bases and J dropped 9 bases, with 12 bases sitting between them. Here the CDR3 DNA reads TGTGCCTGGAGGGAAGAGCGGACTGAGCAGTTCTTC. This gives the protein CAWREERTEQFF. Variable domain in full (rest from reference TRBV30 and TRBJ2-1): SQTIHQWPATLVQPVGSPLSLECTVEGTSNPNLYWYRQAAGRGLQLLFYSVGIGQISSEVPQNLSASRPQDRQFILSSKKLLLSDSGFYLCAWREERTEQFFGPGTRLTVL.

The chain recombines TRBV6-4 with TRBJ2-1; 9 nucleotides align to TRBD1. J lost 5 bases, V lost 2 bases, and 4 bases had no gene match. This CDR3 spans 15 amino acids. In germline, CDR1 is MRHNA, CDR2 SNTAGT. CDR3 amino acids: CASSDDRGGHNEQFF. CDR3 bases: TGTGCCAGCAGTGACGACAGGGGGGGACACAATGAGCAGTTCTTC.

This chain joins TRBV6-4 and TRBJ2-3, with no clear D. This CDR3 has 11 amino acids. V lost 5 bases and J 2 bases, leaving 2 bases between the germline ends. Germline V gives CDR1 MRHNA, CDR2 SNTAGT. The CDR3 spells CASSNTDTQYF. CDR3 sequence (DNA): TGTGCCAGCAGTAACACAGATACGCAGTATTTT.

This clone was seen a handful of times. The chain combines TRBV14 with TRBJ2-7; 7 bases are a match to TRBD2. V was pared by 8 bases and J by 2 bases, with 3 bases of the junction left unmatched. The CDR3 has 12 residues. Germline V gene lookup returns CDR1 SGHDN and CDR2 FVKESK. The CDR3 reads CASAAGAYEQYF. CDR3 bases: TGTGCCAGCGCTGCGGGAGCCTACGAGCAGTACTTC.

V gene TRBV12-5 combines with J gene TRBJ1-1; 7 nucleotides align to TRBD1. This CDR3 is built from 14 residues. CDR1 is LGHNT, CDR2 FRNRAP, per germline. V lost 6 bases to trimming and J lost 4 bases; unmatched junction nucleotides: 8. CDR3 sequence: CASGTKQGTTEAFF. The CDR3 DNA sequence: TGTGCTAGTGGAACCAAACAGGGGACCACTGAAGCTTTCTTT.

V is TRBV14 and J is TRBJ1-2; D might be TRBD1 (6 bases). This CDR3 spans 16 amino acids. V was pared by 0 bases and J by 7 bases, with 18 bases between. Germline values: CDR1 SGHDN, CDR2 FVKESK. The CDR3 sequence: CASSQESGGGLFGYTF. CDR3 nucleotide sequence: TGTGCCAGCAGCCAAGAGAGTGGAGGGGGTCTTTTTGGCTACACCTTC.

This sequence joins TRBV29-1 and TRBJ2-1; a possible D gene is TRBD2 (5 bases). The germline CDR1 and CDR2 sequences are SQVTM and ANQGSEA. The V and J ends lost 8 bases and 0 bases respectively, with 14 bases between them. The CDR3 contains 14 residues. The CDR3 coding sequence is TGCAGCATGCGAGGGAAGAGCTCCTACAATGAGCAGTTCTTC. Encoded protein: CSMRGKSSYNEQFF.

This chain connects TRBV2 to TRBJ2-7, with TRBD2 matching 7 bases. This CDR3 has 15 residues. Germline V CDR1 and CDR2: SNHLY, FYNNEI. V lost 1 base, J lost 2 bases, and 5 bases stayed unmatched. The CDR3 reads CASSEVAGDPYEQYF. The CDR3 coding sequence is TGTGCCAGCAGTGAAGTGGCGGGAGACCCCTACGAGCAGTACTTC.

The chain joins TRBV5-8 to TRBJ1-2; the D gene is possibly TRBD1 (6 bases). From germline, CDR1 is SGHTS and CDR2 YDEGEE. The CDR3 runs 16 residues. Trimming pared 2 bases from V and 2 bases from J, leaving 16 bases between. The CDR3 sequence: CASSLEGEGWNYGYTF. The DNA for the CDR3 is TGTGCCAGCAGCTTAGAGGGGGAAGGTTGGAACTATGGCTACACCTTC.

The chain carries TRBV13 and TRBJ2-1, with D maybe TRBD2 (5 bases). The germline gives CDR1 PRHDT, CDR2 FYEKMQ (reference sequence). V gave up 0 bases and J gave up 0 bases, with 12 bases separating them. The CDR3 consists of 17 residues. The CDR3 coding sequence is TGTGCCAGCAGCTTAGGCCCTCTAGCTTACTCCTACAATGAGCAGTTCTTC. Translated, it gives CASSLGPLAYSYNEQFF.